Presented here are 26 T cell receptor beta chains from one specimen sequenced in a study of T cells in Graves' hyperthyroidism and ophthalmopathy. TCR beta CDR3 region amplification was performed from RNA transcripts. The TCR CDR3 first-round RT-PCR relied on the HTBI primer set. MiXCR was run by TCRdb on the multiplex PCR reads, yielding one entry per CDR3 protein. The repertoire includes 300,000 to 400,000 distinct CDR3 sequences, roughly 15% of them detected once, and about 20% sits in the top ten. The sequencing input was blood. The receptors stem from a woman younger than 45 with Graves' ophthalmopathy.

This clonotype was counted ten times or more. This sequence joins TRBV3-1 and TRBJ2-3; TRBD2 aligns across 11 bases. The V segment lost 3 bases and the J segment 3 bases; nucleotides outside the gene matches: 2. CDR1 is LGHDT, CDR2 YNNKEL, per germline (reference sequence). The CDR3 totals 15 residues. The CDR3 DNA sequence: TGTGCCAGCAGCCATAGCGGGGGGGTAACAGATACGCAGTATTTT. It translates to CASSHSGGVTDTQYF.

This clonotype has ten or more counts. The V gene is TRBV11-1, the J gene TRBJ1-2; possible D gene TRBD1, 6 bases. From germline, CDR1 is SGHAT and CDR2 FQDESV (reference sequence). The CDR3 is made up of 13 amino acids. With 5 bases removed from V and 4 bases from J, the gap between germline ends came to 11 bases. This CDR3 is CASSVQGVYGYTF. The CDR3 coding sequence is TGTGCCAGCAGCGTACAGGGTGTCTATGGCTACACCTTC.

This clonotype was picked up many times. This chain connects TRBV12-3 or TRBV12-4 to TRBJ1-1; 11 nucleotides line up with TRBD1. CDR3 size: 14 residues. V trimming: 4 bases; J trimming: 4 bases; junction bases outside the gene matches: 2. CDR3 sequence (DNA): TGTGCCAGCAGTTCCGGGACAGGGGGCACTGAAGCTTTCTTT. Its translation is CASSSGTGGTEAFF.

The table lists this clonotype with many counts. The chain employs TRBV5-1 and TRBJ2-3; TRBD2 matches at 10 bases. Germline lookup yields CDR1 SGHRS and CDR2 YFSETQ. The J segment lost 1 base and the V segment lost 4 bases, leaving 3 bases of the junction unmatched. The CDR3 length is 15 residues. CDR3 loop: CASSPTSGRTDTQYF. DNA for the CDR3: TGCGCCAGCAGCCCGACTAGCGGGCGCACAGATACGCAGTATTTT.

The V and J genes are TRBV6-2 or TRBV6-3 and TRBJ2-3; TRBD2 might be the D (6 bases). The CDR3 loop spans 16 amino acids. The germline gives CDR1 MNHEY, CDR2 SVGEGT. V dropped 5 bases and J dropped 6 bases, with 21 bases sitting between them. The DNA for the CDR3 is TGTGCCAGCAGTCCCCCCCGGCAGGGAGGAAAGGATACGCAGTATTTT. Its protein is CASSPPRQGGKDTQYF.

There are many counts of this clonotype. J is TRBJ1-6 and V is TRBV7-9; the D gene is possibly TRBD1 (5 bases). The CDR3 has 17 residues. V lost 1 base and J lost 1, with 11 bases in between. CDR1 is SEHNR and CDR2 is FQNEAQ in the germline V gene (reference sequence). CDR3 region: CASSLGGGVSYNSPLHF. The CDR3 DNA is TGTGCCAGCAGCTTAGGGGGGGGTGTATCCTATAATTCACCCCTCCACTTT.

This clonotype was found many times. The gene calls are TRBV2 and TRBJ1-5; 10 bases agree with TRBD1. V was clipped by 6 bases and J by 4 bases; unmatched bases: 3. The CDR3 loop spans 14 amino acids. The germline V gene has CDR1 SNHLY and CDR2 FYNNEI. The CDR3 sequence: CASSEGQGNQPQHF. As DNA, the CDR3 is TGTGCCAGCAGCGAGGGACAGGGGAATCAGCCCCAGCATTTT. Based on the CDR3 plus reference TRBV2 and TRBJ1-5, the full variable domain is EPEVTQTPSHQVTQMGQEVILRCVPISNHLYFYWYRQILGQKVEFLVSFYNNEISEKSEIFDDQFSVERPDGSNFTLKIRSTKLEDSAMYFCASSEGQGNQPQHFGDGTRLSIL.

This clonotype was counted at least ten times. V is TRBV30 and J is TRBJ1-2, with a possible D match to TRBD1 (5 bases). Germline CDR1 reads GTSNPN; CDR2 reads SVGIG (reference sequence). Trimming left V 7 bases short and J 4 bases short, with 10 bases between. This CDR3 is 11 amino acids long. CDR3 sequence: CASHGGYGYTF. The CDR3 DNA sequence: TGTGCCTCCCATGGGGGCTATGGCTACACCTTC.

At least ten counts were recorded for this clonotype. This rearrangement joins TRBV20-1 to TRBJ1-1, with D unresolved. This CDR3 is built from 14 residues. The V gene lost 5 bases and the J gene lost 0 bases, with 13 bases spanning the gap. CDR1 and CDR2 from the germline V gene are DFQATT and SNEGSKA (reference sequence). CDR3 amino acids: CSAQRTVMNTEAFF. The CDR3 nucleotides are TGCAGTGCTCAACGGACGGTTATGAACACTGAAGCTTTCTTT.

This clonotype was seen at least ten times. V gene TRBV3-1 combines with J gene TRBJ1-2; 9 bases agree with TRBD1. The CDR3 has 15 amino acids. The trim removed 1 base at V and 8 bases at J, leaving 8 bases unmatched. The V gene's germline CDR1 is LGHDT and CDR2 YNNKEL (reference sequence). The CDR3 bases are TGTGCCAGCAGCCAAGCCCCGGACAGGGGCACCGGCTACACCTTC. Its translation: CASSQAPDRGTGYTF.

This clonotype was counted at least ten times. The rearrangement links TRBV11-2 to TRBJ2-1; TRBD2 matches 15 bases. J gave up 7 bases and V 4 bases, and 5 bases lay outside the gene matches. Germline V lookup: CDR1 SGHAT, CDR2 FQNNGV. CDR3 length equals 16 residues. The CDR3 DNA reads TGTGCCAGCAGCTGGACTAGCGGGGGGGCTTGGAATGAGCAGTTCTTC. It yields the protein CASSWTSGGAWNEQFF.

This clonotype was detected ten times or more. V and J are TRBV7-8 and TRBJ1-4; TRBD1 matches at 7 bases. V lost 0 bases and J lost 8; bases outside the gene matches: 9. Germline V lookup: CDR1 SGHVS, CDR2 FQNEAQ. CDR3 length: 16 amino acids. The CDR3, as DNA: TGTGCCAGCAGCTTAGCGCTGGGCAGGGGGAGAGAAAAACTGTTTTTT. It translates to CASSLALGRGREKLFF.

This clonotype occurred many times. The chain recombines TRBV3-1 with TRBJ2-1; TRBD2 aligns across 8 bases. The ends lost 0 bases at V and 10 bases at J; junction bases unmatched: 5. Germline V gives CDR1 LGHDT, CDR2 YNNKEL (reference sequence). There are 14 residues in the CDR3. The CDR3 spells CASSQDGGLVEQFF. The DNA for the CDR3 is TGTGCCAGCAGCCAAGATGGGGGACTAGTCGAGCAGTTCTTC.

This clonotype was detected a few times. The chain employs TRBV28 and TRBJ2-2; D unresolved. Per the germline V gene, CDR1 is MDHEN and CDR2 is SYDVKM. Deletions cut 3 bases from V and 4 bases from J, with 9 bases between. CDR3 size: 14 residues. The CDR3, as DNA: TGTGCCAGCAGTTTGTGGGGAAGCACCGGGGAGCTGTTTTTT. It encodes CASSLWGSTGELFF.

This clonotype was observed a few times. The gene calls are TRBV27 and TRBJ2-2, with D hard to call. V lost 6 bases to trimming and J lost 4 bases, with 9 bases between them. The CDR3 is 13 residues long. Germline CDR1 is MNHEY and CDR2 is SMNVEV (reference sequence). The CDR3 region is CASRGNPTGELFF. The CDR3 coding sequence is TGTGCCAGCAGAGGAAATCCCACCGGGGAGCTGTTTTTT.

J is TRBJ2-7 and V is TRBV20-1; D tentatively reads TRBD1 or TRBD2 (5 bases each). The CDR3 totals 14 residues. Germline CDR1 DFQATT, CDR2 SNEGSKA (reference sequence). V was trimmed by 3 bases and J by 0 bases, leaving 12 bases between them. This chain's CDR3 is CSARAAGSSYEQYF. The CDR3, as DNA: TGCAGTGCTAGGGCCGCAGGGAGCTCCTACGAGCAGTACTTC.

The rearrangement uses TRBV12-3 or TRBV12-4 and TRBJ2-2, with no clear D. This CDR3 is 14 amino acids long. V lost 6 bases, J lost 4 bases, and 12 bases lay in between. CDR3 DNA sequence: TGTGCCAGCAGAATCATAAGAGCCACCGGGGAGCTGTTTTTT. Its translation is CASRIIRATGELFF.

The sample holds many counts of this clonotype. J is TRBJ2-3 and V is TRBV5-1; no definite D call. This CDR3 comprises 13 residues. The germline V gene encodes CDR1 SGHRS and CDR2 YFSETQ. The ends were cut back, 7 bases at V and 3 bases at J, with 12 bases in the middle. CDR3 sequence (DNA): TGCGCCAGCCATCAGGTTTCGACAGATACGCAGTATTTT. Protein sequence: CASHQVSTDTQYF.

This clonotype was detected many times. This chain connects TRBV12-3 or TRBV12-4 to TRBJ1-1; 8 bases match TRBD1. This CDR3 is 15 amino acids long. The ends lost 5 bases at V and 5 bases at J; junction bases unmatched: 10. In nucleotides, the CDR3 is TGTGCCAGCAGTCAATACGGGACAGGTCGGACTGAAGCTTTCTTT. Translated, it gives CASSQYGTGRTEAFF.

V gene TRBV7-9 combines with J gene TRBJ1-2; possibly TRBD1 for D (6 bases). CDR1 is SEHNR and CDR2 is FQNEAQ in the germline V gene (reference sequence). The CDR3 sequence is 14 residues long. V lost 0 bases to trimming and J lost 6 bases, with 11 bases between them. The CDR3 here is CASSLAIGGHGYTF. The CDR3 DNA reads as TGTGCCAGCAGCTTAGCCATCGGGGGCCATGGCTACACCTTC. Drawing the rest from reference TRBV7-9 and TRBJ1-2, the complete variable domain is DTGVSQNPRHKITKRGQNVTFRCDPISEHNRLYWYRQTLGQGPEFLTYFQNEAQLEKSRLLSDRFSAERPKGSFSTLEIQRTEQGDSAMYLCASSLAIGGHGYTFGSGTRLTVV.

This clonotype was counted only a few times. The chain joins TRBV30 to TRBJ2-3; TRBD2 aligns across 9 bases. The CDR3 is made up of 14 amino acids. With 3 bases clipped from V and 11 bases from J, the junction kept 12 bases outside the gene matches. Germline-derived CDR1 and CDR2 are GTSNPN and SVGIG (reference sequence). The DNA for the CDR3 is TGTGCCTGGAGGCGGGGGGGTCAGGGATTGGAGCAGTATTTT. It encodes CAWRRGGQGLEQYF.

In this sample, this clonotype turned up many times. V and J are TRBV4-1 and TRBJ1-1, with a tentative D call TRBD1 (5 bases). The V end was cut by 6 bases, the J end by 4 bases, with 24 bases between. The CDR3 sequence is 17 residues long. The V gene's germline CDR1 is MGHRA and CDR2 YSYEKL. The CDR3 protein is CASSSSTSKIGTTEAFF. CDR3 coding DNA: TGCGCCAGCAGTTCAAGTACCTCCAAAATTGGGACCACTGAAGCTTTCTTT.

In this sample, this clonotype turned up many times. The chain is built from TRBV28 and TRBJ2-5; the D gene is possibly TRBD2 (5 bases). The CDR3 contains 13 residues. V lost 3 bases and J lost 3, with 8 bases in between. CDR1 and CDR2 (germline): MDHEN, SYDVKM. CDR3 DNA sequence: TGTGCCAGCAGTTTTTTGGGAGAAGAGACCCAGTACTTC. Its protein is CASSFLGEETQYF.

This clonotype was counted ten times or more. As DNA, the CDR3 is TGTGCCAGCACCACGCCAGCCCGGACAGGGTTGAATCAGCCCCAGCATTTT. Encoded protein: CASTTPARTGLNQPQHF. The rearrangement links TRBV11-2 to TRBJ1-5; 8 nucleotides match TRBD1. The V gene's germline CDR1 is SGHAT and CDR2 FQNNGV. The ends lost 7 bases at V and 4 bases at J; junction bases unmatched: 15. This CDR3 is 17 amino acids long. The variable domain in full, with the rest retrieved from reference TRBV11-2 and TRBJ1-5, is EAGVAQSPRYKIIEKRQSVAFWCNPISGHATLYWYQQILGQGPKLLIQFQNNGVVDDSQLPKDRFSAERLKGVDSTLKIQPAKLEDSAVYLCASTTPARTGLNQPQHFGDGTRLSIL.

This clonotype was counted a single time. V gene TRBV15 combines with J gene TRBJ1-4; the D is unclear. Trimming pared 0 bases from V and 7 bases from J, leaving 9 bases between. The CDR3 has 14 residues. The germline V gene has CDR1 LNHNV and CDR2 YYDKDF (reference sequence). The CDR3 DNA reads as TGTGCCACCAGCAGAGATAGTTCCAGTGAAAAACTGTTTTTT. Translation: CATSRDSSSEKLFF.

This clonotype has a handful of counts. The chain combines TRBV9 with TRBJ2-7; D possibly corresponds to TRBD1 (5 bases). V was pared by 3 bases and J by 3 bases, with 13 bases between. The CDR3 has 14 residues. Per germline, CDR1 SGDLS and CDR2 YYNGEE. CDR3 region: CASSGRNDSYEQYF. In DNA form, the CDR3 reads TGTGCCAGCAGCGGACGAAACGACAGCTACGAGCAGTACTTC.